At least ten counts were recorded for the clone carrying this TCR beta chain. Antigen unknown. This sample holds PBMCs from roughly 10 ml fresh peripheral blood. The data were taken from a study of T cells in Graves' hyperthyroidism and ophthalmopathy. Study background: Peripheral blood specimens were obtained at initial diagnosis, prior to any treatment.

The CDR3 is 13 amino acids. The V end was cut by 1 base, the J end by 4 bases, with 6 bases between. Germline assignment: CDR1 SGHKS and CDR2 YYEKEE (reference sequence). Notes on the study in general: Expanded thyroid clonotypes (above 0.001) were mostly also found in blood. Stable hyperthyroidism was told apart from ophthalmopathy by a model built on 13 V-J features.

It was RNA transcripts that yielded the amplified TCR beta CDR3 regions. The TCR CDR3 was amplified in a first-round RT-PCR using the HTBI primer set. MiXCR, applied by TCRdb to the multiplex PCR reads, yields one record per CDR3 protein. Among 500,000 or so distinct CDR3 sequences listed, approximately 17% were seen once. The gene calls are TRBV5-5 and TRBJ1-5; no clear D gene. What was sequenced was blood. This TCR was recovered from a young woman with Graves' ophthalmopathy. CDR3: CASSLWVNQPQHF. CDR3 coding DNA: TGTGCCAGCAGCTTGTGGGTGAATCAGCCCCAGCATTTT.